This T cell receptor (beta chain) was sequenced during a study of blood T cell repertoires in COVID-19. The wider study: Acute and convalescent COVID-19 samples came from the United States, Italy and Spain.

The method was immunoSEQ multiplex PCR; TCRdb's version includes in-frame clones alone and lacks a portion of them. The profile shows about 160,000 clones, more than 65% of them singletons. This clone came up once. This CDR3 has 14 residues. Per germline, CDR1 SGHKS and CDR2 YYEKEE (reference sequence). Trimming removed 5 bases at V and 7 bases at J, with 13 bases between. This chain connects TRBV5-5 to TRBJ1-6, with D possibly matching TRBD1 (5 bases). Sequenced material: PBMCs or T cells enriched from blood (not recorded which). The sequence was collected from a man aged 55 to 70 who had recovered from COVID-19. CDR3 in DNA: TGTGCCAGCAGACGACCGGGACTAAATTCACCCCTCCACTTT. This gives the protein CASRRPGLNSPLHF.